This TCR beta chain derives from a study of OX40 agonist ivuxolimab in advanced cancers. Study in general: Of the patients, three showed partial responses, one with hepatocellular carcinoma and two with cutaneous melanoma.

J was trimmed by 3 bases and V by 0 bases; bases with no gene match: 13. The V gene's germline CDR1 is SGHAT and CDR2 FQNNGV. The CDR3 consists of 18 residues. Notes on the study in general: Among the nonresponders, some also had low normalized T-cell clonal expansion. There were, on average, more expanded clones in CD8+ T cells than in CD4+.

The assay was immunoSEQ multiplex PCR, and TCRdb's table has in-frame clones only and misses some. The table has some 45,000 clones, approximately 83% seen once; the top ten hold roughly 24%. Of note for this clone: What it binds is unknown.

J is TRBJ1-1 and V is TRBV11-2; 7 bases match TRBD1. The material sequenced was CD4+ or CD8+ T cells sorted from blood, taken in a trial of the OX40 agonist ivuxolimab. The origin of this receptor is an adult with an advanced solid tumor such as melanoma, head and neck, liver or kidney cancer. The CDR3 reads CASSLDRPGGRVYTEAFF. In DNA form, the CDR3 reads TGTGCCAGCAGCTTAGATCGGCCAGGGGGGCGGGTGTACACTGAAGCTTTCTTT.